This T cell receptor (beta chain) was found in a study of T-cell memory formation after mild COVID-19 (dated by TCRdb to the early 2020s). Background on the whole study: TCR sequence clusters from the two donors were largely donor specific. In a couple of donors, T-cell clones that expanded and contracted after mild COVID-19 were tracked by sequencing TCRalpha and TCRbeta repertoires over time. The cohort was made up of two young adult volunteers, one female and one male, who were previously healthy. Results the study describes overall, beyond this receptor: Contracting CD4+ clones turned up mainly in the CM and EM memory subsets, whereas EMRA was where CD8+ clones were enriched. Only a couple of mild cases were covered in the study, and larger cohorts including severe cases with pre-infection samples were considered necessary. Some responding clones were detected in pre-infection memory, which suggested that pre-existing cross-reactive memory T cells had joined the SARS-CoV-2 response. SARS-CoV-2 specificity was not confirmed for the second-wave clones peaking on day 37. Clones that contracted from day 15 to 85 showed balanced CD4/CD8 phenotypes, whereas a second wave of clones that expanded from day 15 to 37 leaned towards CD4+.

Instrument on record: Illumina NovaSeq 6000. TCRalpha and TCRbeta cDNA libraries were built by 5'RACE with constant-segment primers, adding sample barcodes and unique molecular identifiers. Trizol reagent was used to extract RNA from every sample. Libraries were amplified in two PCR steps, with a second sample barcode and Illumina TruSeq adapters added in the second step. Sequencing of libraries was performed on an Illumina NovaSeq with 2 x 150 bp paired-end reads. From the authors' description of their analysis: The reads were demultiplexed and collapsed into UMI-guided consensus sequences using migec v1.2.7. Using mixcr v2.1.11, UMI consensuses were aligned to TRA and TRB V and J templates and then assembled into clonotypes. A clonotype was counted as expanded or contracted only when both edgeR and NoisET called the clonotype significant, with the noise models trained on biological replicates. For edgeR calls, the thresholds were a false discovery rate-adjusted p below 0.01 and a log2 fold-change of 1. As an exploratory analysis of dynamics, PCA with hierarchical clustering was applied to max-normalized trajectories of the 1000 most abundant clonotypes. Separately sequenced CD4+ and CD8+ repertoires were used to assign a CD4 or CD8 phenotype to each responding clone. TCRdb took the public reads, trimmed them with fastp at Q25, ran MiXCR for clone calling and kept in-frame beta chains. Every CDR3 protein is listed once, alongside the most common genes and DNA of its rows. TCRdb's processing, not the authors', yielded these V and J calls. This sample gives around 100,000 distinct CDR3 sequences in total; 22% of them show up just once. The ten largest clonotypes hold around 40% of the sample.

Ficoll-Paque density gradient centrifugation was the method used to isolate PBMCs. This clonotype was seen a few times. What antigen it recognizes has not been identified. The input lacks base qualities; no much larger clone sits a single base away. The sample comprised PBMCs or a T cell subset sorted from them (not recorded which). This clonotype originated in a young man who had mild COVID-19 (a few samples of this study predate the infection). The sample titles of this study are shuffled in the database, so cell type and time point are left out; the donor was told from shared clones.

At the DNA level, the sequence is TGCAGTGCTAGAAAGTGGGCGGCCAGGTACAATGAGCAGTTCTTC. It codes for CSARKWAARYNEQFF. The chain joins TRBV20-1 to TRBJ2-1, with an unclear D gene assignment. Its CDR3 holds 15 amino acids, cysteine through phenylalanine. The read is trimmed to its CDR3 DNA, 45 bases read in frame from base 1. CDR1 and CDR2 (DFQATT, SNEGSKA) derive from the germline V gene (reference sequence). V was cut back by 2 bases and J by 4 bases, leaving a gap of 15 bases between them.